The sample holds one count of the clone carrying this T cell receptor (beta chain). The data were obtained in a study of blood T cell repertoires in COVID-19. Study-wide background: COVID-19 samples from acute and convalescent phases originated in the United States, Italy and Spain. The analysed material was cDNA or gDNA that came from T cells, B-cell-depleted T cells, or PBMCs.

Per the original data handling: Estimated nucleated cell counts came from reference gene primer amplification. Only in-frame clones appear in the TCRdb table, and some are missing; sequencing was by immunoSEQ multiplex PCR. V and J calls and clone size are given by that table; D and trimming were obtained from the DNA. Seen here are tens of thousands of clones, roughly nine tenths observed once, and the top ten hold approximately 20%. After removal of 0 bases from V and 4 bases from J, the junction contained 9 bases not matched to a gene. Germline V gene data show CDR1 as MNHEY and CDR2 as SVGEGT. The CDR3 has 18 residues.

The clonotype was recovered from a woman aged 60-75 years with COVID-19, enrolled during active disease. The specimen sequenced was peripheral blood. The rearrangement links TRBV6-2 or TRBV6-3 to TRBJ2-7; the match to TRBD2 covers 13 bases. CDR3: CASSYSILLAGGLYEQYF. The CDR3 DNA reads TGTGCCAGCAGTTACTCGATTCTACTAGCGGGAGGGTTGTACGAGCAGTACTTC.